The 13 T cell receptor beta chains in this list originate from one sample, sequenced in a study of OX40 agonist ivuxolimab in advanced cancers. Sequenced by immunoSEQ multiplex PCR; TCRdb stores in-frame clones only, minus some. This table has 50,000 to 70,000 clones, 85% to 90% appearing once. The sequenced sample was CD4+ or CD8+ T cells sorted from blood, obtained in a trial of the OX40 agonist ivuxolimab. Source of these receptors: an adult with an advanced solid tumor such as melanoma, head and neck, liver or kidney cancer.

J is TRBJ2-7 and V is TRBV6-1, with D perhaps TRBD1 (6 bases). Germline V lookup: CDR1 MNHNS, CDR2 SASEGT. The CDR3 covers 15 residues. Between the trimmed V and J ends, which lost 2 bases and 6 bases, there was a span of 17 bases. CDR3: CASSENGGWGFEQYF. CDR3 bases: TGTGCCAGCAGTGAAAATGGGGGCTGGGGGTTCGAGCAGTACTTC.

CDR3 sequence (DNA): TGTGCCAGCAGGAAGGACGGGCACACTGAAGCTTTCTTT. Protein: CASRKDGHTEAFF. This chain connects TRBV6-1 to TRBJ1-1, with D uncertain. This CDR3 comprises 13 residues. CDR1 MNHNS and CDR2 SASEGT come from the germline V gene. V lost 6 bases to trimming and J lost 3 bases, with 11 bases between them.

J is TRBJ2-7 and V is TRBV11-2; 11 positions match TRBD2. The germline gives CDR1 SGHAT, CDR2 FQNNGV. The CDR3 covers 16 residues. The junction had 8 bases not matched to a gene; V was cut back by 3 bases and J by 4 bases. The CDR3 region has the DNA TGTGCCAGCAGCTTGAGCACTAGCGGGAGTATGTACGAGCAGTACTTC. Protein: CASSLSTSGSMYEQYF.

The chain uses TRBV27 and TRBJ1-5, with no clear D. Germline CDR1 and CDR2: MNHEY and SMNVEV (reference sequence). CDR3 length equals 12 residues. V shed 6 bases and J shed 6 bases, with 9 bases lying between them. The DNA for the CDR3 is TGTGCCAGCAGGGGAGTGGGTCAGCCCCAGCATTTT. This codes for CASRGVGQPQHF.

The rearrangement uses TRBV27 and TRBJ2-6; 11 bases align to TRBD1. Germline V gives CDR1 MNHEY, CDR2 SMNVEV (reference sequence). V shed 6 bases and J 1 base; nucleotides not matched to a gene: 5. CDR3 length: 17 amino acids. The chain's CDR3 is CASRRTGGMSGANVLTF. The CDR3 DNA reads TGTGCCAGCAGGAGGACAGGGGGCATGTCTGGGGCCAACGTCCTGACTTTC. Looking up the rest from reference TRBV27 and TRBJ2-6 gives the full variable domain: EAQVTQNPRYLITVTGKKLTVTCSQNMNHEYMSWYRQDPGLGLRQIYYSMNVEVTDKGDVPEGYKVSRKEKRNFPLILESPSPNQTSLYFCASRRTGGMSGANVLTFGAGSRLTVL.

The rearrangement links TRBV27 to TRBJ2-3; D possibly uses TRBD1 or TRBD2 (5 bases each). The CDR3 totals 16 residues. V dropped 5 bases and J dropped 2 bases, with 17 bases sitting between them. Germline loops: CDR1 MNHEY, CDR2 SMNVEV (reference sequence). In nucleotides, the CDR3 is TGTGCCAGCAGTCCACGTCCCCGGGACCCCACAGATACGCAGTATTTT. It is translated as CASSPRPRDPTDTQYF.

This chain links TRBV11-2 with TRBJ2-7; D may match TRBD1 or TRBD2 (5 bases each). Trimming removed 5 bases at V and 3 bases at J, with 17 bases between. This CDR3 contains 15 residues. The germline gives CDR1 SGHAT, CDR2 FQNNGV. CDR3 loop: CASSPGTRLNYEQYF. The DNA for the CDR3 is TGTGCCAGCAGCCCCGGGACGAGATTAAACTACGAGCAGTACTTC.

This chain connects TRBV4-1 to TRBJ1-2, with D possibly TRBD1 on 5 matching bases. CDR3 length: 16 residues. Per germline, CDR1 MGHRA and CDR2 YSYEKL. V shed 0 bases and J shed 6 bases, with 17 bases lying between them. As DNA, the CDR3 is TGCGCCAGCAGCCAAGATCTTGGGGGACTTGGCAATGGCTACACCTTC. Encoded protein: CASSQDLGGLGNGYTF.

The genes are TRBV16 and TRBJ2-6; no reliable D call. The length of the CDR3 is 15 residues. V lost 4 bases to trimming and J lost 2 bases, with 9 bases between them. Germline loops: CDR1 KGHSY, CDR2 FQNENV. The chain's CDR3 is CASSPTVTGANVLTF. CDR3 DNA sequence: TGTGCCAGCAGCCCCACGGTGACTGGGGCCAACGTCCTGACTTTC.

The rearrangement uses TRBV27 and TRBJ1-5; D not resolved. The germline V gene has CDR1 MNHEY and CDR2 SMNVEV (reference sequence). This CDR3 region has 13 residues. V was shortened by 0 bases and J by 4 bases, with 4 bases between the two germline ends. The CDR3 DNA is TGTGCCAGCAGTTTATCCCTTAATCAGCCCCAGCATTTT. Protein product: CASSLSLNQPQHF.

The CDR3 coding sequence is TGTGCCAGCAGCACAATAACAGGGTACGCTGAAGCTTTCTTT. It specifies CASSTITGYAEAFF. This rearrangement joins TRBV11-2 to TRBJ1-1, with D perhaps matching TRBD1 (6 bases). The germline V and J ends were trimmed by 5 bases and 6 bases, with 16 bases remaining between them. Germline lookup yields CDR1 SGHAT and CDR2 FQNNGV. CDR3 size: 14 residues.

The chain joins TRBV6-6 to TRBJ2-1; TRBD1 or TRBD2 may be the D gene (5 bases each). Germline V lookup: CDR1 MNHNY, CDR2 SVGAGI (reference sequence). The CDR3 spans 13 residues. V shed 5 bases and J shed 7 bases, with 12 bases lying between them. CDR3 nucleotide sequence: TGTGCCAGCAGTCCCGGGGCCTGGAATGAGCAGTTCTTC. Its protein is CASSPGAWNEQFF.

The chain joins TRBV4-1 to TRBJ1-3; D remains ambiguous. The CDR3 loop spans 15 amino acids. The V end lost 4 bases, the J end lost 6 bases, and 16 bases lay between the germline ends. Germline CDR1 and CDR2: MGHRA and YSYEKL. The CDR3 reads CASSPTPLVPNTIYF. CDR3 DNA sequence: TGCGCCAGCAGCCCGACGCCCTTAGTTCCAAACACCATATATTTT.